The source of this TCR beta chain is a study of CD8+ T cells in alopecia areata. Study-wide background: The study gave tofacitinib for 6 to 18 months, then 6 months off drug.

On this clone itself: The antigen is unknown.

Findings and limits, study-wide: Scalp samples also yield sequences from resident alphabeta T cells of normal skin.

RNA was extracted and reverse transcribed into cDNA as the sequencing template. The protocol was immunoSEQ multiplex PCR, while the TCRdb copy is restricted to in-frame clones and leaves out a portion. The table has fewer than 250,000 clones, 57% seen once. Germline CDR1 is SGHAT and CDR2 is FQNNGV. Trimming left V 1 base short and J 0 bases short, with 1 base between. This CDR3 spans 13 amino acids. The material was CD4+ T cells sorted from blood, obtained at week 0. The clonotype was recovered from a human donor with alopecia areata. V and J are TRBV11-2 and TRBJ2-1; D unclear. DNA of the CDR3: TGTGCCAGCAGCTTAGGCTCCTACAATGAGCAGTTCTTC. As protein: CASSLGSYNEQFF. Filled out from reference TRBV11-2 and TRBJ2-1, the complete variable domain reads EAGVAQSPRYKIIEKRQSVAFWCNPISGHATLYWYQQILGQGPKLLIQFQNNGVVDDSQLPKDRFSAERLKGVDSTLKIQPAKLEDSAVYLCASSLGSYNEQFFGPGTRLTVL.